In its sample, the clone carrying this TCR beta chain was seen a few times. The data originate from a study of glioma-infiltrating T cells. The V and J ends lost 4 bases and 2 bases, in that order; junction bases with no gene match: 10. Per the germline V gene, CDR1 is ENHRY and CDR2 is SYGVKD. CDR3 size: 16 residues. Amplification of TCR alpha and beta CDR3 regions from RNA used iRepertoire nested multiplex PCR. Input was roughly 85-400 ng of tissue mRNA or PBMC total RNA. TCRdb reprocessed the multiplex PCR reads via MiXCR and lists one record per CDR3 protein. In the table there are 170,000 or so distinct CDR3 sequences, around 40% of which are singletons.

The TCR was taken from a human donor with low-grade glioma or glioblastoma, undergoing nonglioma brain surgery, or in good health (not recorded which). The sample taken for sequencing was glioma tissue, nonneoplastic brain tissue, or PBMCs (not recorded which). This chain links TRBV10-3 with TRBJ1-1, with 7 bases matching TRBD1. The CDR3, as DNA: TGTGCCATCAGTGGTCCTCCGGGACAGCTTAACACTGAAGCTTTCTTT. Translation gives CAISGPPGQLNTEAFF.